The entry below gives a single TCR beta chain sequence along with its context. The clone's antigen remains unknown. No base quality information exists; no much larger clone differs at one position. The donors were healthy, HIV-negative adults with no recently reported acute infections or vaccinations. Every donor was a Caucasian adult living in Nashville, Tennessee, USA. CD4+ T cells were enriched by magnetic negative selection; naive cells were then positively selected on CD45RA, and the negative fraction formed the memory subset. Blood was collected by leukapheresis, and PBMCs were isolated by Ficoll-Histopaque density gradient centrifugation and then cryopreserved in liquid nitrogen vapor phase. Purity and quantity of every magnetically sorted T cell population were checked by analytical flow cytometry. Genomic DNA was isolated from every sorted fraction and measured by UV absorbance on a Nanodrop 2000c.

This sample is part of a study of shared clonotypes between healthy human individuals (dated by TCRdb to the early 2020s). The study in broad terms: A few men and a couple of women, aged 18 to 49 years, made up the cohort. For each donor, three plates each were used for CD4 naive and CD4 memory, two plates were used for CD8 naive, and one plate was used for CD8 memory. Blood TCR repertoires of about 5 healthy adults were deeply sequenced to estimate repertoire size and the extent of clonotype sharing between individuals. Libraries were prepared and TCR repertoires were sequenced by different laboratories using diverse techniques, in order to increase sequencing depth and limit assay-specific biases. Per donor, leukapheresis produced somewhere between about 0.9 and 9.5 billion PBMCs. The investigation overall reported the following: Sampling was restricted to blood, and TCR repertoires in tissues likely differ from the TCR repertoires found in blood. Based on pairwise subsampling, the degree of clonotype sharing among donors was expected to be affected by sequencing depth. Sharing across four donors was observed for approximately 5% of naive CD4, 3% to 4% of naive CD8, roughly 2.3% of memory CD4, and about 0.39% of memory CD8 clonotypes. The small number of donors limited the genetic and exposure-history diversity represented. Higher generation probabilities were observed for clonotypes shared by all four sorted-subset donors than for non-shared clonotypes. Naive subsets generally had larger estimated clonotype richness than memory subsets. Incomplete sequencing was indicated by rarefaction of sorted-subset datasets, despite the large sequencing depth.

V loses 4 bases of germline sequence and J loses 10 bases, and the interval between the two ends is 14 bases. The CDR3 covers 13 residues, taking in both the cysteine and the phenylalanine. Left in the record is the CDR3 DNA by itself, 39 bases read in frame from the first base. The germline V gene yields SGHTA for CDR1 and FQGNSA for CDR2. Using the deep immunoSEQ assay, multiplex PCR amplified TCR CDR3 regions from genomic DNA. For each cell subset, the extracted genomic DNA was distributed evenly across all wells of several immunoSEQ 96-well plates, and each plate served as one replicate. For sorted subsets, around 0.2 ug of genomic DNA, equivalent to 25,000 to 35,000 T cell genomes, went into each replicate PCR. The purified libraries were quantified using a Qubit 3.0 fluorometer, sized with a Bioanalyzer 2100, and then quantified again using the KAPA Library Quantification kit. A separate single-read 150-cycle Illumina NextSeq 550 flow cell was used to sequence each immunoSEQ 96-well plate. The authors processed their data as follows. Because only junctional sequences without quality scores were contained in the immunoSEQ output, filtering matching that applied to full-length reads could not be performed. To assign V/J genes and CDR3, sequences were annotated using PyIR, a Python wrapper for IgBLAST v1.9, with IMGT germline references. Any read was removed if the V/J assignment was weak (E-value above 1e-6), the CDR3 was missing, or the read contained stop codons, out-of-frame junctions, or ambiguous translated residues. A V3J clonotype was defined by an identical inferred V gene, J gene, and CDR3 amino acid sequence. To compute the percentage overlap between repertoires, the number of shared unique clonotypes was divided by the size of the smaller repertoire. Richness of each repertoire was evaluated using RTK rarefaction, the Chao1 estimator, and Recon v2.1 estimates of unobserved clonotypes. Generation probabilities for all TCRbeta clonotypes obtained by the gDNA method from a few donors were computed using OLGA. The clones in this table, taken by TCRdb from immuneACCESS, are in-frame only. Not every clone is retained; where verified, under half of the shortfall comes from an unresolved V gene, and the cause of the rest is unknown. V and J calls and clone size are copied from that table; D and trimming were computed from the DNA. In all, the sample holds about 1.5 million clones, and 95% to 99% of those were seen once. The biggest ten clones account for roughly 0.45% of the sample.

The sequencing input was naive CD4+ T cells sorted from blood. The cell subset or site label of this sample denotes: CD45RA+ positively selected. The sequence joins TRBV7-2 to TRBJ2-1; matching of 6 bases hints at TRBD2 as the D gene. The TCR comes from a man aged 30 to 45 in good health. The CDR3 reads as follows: CASSWDQGGEQFF. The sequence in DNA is TGTGCCAGCAGCTGGGACCAGGGAGGCGAGCAGTTCTTC.